This TCR beta chain emerged from a study of monozygotic twins with cystic fibrosis. Whole-study results and caveats: Monozygotic CF twin pairs shared significantly more nucleotide-identical clonotypes than unrelated CF individuals did.

This clone was recorded once. No antigen is known for it. Profiled with immunoSEQ multiplex PCR; TCRdb holds only in-frame clones, not every one. The table lists roughly 25,000 clones, 95% to 97% of them singletons, with approximately 3% in the top ten. Between the trimmed V and J ends, which lost 4 bases and 9 bases, there was a span of 14 bases. This CDR3 has 13 amino acids. The germline V gene has CDR1 SGHDT and CDR2 YYEEEE. The sequenced material came from blood. This chain joins TRBV5-6 and TRBJ1-5, with D unclear. This clonotype was sampled from a girl aged 2 to 9 with cystic fibrosis. In DNA, the CDR3 is TGTGCCAGCAGCCCGAGACGGTCTCGGCCCCAGCATTTT. It encodes CASSPRRSRPQHF.